What follows are 20 T cell receptor beta chains derived from one specimen sequenced in a study of T cells in Graves' hyperthyroidism and ophthalmopathy (dated by TCRdb to the late 2010s). Library construction relied on multiplex PCR. The instrument given in TCRdb is Illumina HiSeq 2000. TCR beta CDR3 regions were amplified from RNA transcripts. The TCR CDR3 was subjected to a first round of RT-PCR using the HTBI primer set and the Qiagen OneStep RT-PCR kit. Clones were called with MiXCR by TCRdb after fastp trimmed the public reads at Q25, and only in-frame beta chains were retained. CDR3 protein sequences are deduplicated, and each keeps its most common genes and DNA. This sample has around 340,000 distinct CDR3 sequences in its table, and roughly a fifth of those were observed once. In total, the top ten clones hold roughly 52% of the sample. The sequencing sample was made of blood. The source is a woman in her forties or fifties with Graves' hyperthyroidism.

The chain couples TRBV6-1 to TRBJ2-1; TRBD2 might be the D (6 bases). Trimming cost V 7 bases and J 0 bases, with 13 bases left between them. This CDR3 is 15 amino acids long. Germline values: CDR1 MNHNS, CDR2 SASEGT. The CDR3 loop reads CASIGLSSSYNEQFF. CDR3 bases: TGTGCCAGCATTGGACTATCGAGCTCCTACAATGAGCAGTTCTTC.

This clonotype occurred a few times. V usage is TRBV9 and J usage is TRBJ2-2, with D perhaps given as TRBD1 or TRBD2 (5 bases each). The V gene lost 0 bases and the J gene lost 3 bases, with 6 bases spanning the gap. CDR1 SGDLS and CDR2 YYNGEE come from the germline V gene. The CDR3 sequence is 14 residues long. The CDR3 bases are TGTGCCAGCAGCGTAGTGGGGGACACCGGGGAGCTGTTTTTT. It codes for CASSVVGDTGELFF.

This sequence joins TRBV9 and TRBJ1-4, with D perhaps matching TRBD1 (6 bases). The germline V gene has CDR1 SGDLS and CDR2 YYNGEE. The V gene lost 4 bases and the J gene lost 0 bases, with 10 bases spanning the gap. This CDR3 comprises 15 residues. CDR3 nucleotide sequence: TGTGCCAGCAGCAAACAGGGAGCAACTAATGAAAAACTGTTTTTT. The encoded protein is CASSKQGATNEKLFF.

With regard to this clonotype: A read error may produce the germline difference seen at one junction end. The chain links TRBV7-2 to TRBJ2-7; D perhaps matches TRBD2 (5 bases). CDR3 size: 16 residues. Germline V gene lookup returns CDR1 SGHTA and CDR2 FQGNSA. In DNA form, the CDR3 reads TGTGCCAGCAGCTTAATACCCTCGCTAGCTACCTACGATCAGTACTTC. Residues: CASSLIPSLATYDQYF.

Details on this clonotype: This sequence may be a read error, since a much larger clone differs from it by one base. The chain joins TRBV3-1 to TRBJ2-2, with D hard to call. Germline loops: CDR1 LGHDT, CDR2 YNNKEL (reference sequence). Trimming pared 4 bases from V and 7 bases from J, leaving 10 bases between. The CDR3 length is 13 residues. The DNA for the CDR3 is TGTGCCAGCAGCCCGGAGTGGGTCGGGGAGCTGTTTTTT. It specifies CASSPEWVGELFF.

This clonotype was recorded many times. The junction does not match germline at one end; this may be a read error. This chain connects TRBV7-7 to TRBJ2-5; 7 nucleotides match TRBD2. Germline CDR1 and CDR2: SSHAT and FNYEAQ (reference sequence). This CDR3 spans 16 amino acids. CDR3 loop: CASSLTAGLSGETQYF. CDR3 nucleotide sequence: TGTGCTAGCAGCTTGACAGCGGGATTGAGCGGAGAGACCCAGTACTTC.

This clonotype showed up just a few times. The chain couples TRBV29-1 to TRBJ2-2, with 7 bases identical to TRBD1. The trim removed 6 bases at V and 0 bases at J, leaving 7 bases unmatched. This CDR3 comprises 15 residues. CDR1 and CDR2 from the germline V gene are SQVTM and ANQGSEA. The CDR3 nucleotides are TGCAGCGTCCTCGGACAGGATACGAACACCGGGGAGCTGTTTTTT. Translating gives CSVLGQDTNTGELFF.

This sequence joins TRBV5-8 and TRBJ2-7; tentative D call: TRBD2 (6 bases). Germline loops: CDR1 SGHTS, CDR2 YDEGEE. The V end was cut by 3 bases, the J end by 3 bases, with 13 bases between. This CDR3 is built from 14 residues. CDR3 bases: TGTGCCAGCAGCTGGGGGGTGGGACTCTACGAGCAGTACTTC. Protein sequence: CASSWGVGLYEQYF.

There are many counts of this clonotype. As DNA, the CDR3 is TGTGCCAGCAGCCGTGGGACAGGGAGTAATACTGAAGCTTTCTTT. It translates to CASSRGTGSNTEAFF. This chain uses TRBV3-1 with TRBJ1-1; 9 positions agree with TRBD1. Germline assignment: CDR1 LGHDT and CDR2 YNNKEL (reference sequence). The CDR3 runs to 15 residues. The V segment lost 4 bases and the J segment 5 bases; nucleotides outside the gene matches: 8.

This clonotype was recorded many times. This rearrangement joins TRBV28 to TRBJ2-7, with TRBD2 identical over 14 bases. CDR1 and CDR2 (germline): MDHEN, SYDVKM. This CDR3 is built from 19 residues. Unmatched junction bases numbered 10, after V lost 3 bases and J lost 0 bases. The CDR3: CASSFYRTSGRPLSYEQYF. CDR3 DNA sequence: TGTGCCAGCAGTTTTTACCGGACTAGCGGGAGGCCCCTCTCCTACGAGCAGTACTTC.

This clonotype was found many times. The chain combines TRBV10-1 with TRBJ2-7; 11 nucleotides align to TRBD1. There are 15 residues in the CDR3. Trimming removed 2 bases from V and 3 bases from J; junction bases left unmatched: 3. CDR1 WNHNN and CDR2 SYGVQD come from the germline V gene (reference sequence). The CDR3 sequence is CASSEGGTGGYEQYF. In DNA, the CDR3 is TGCGCCAGCAGTGAGGGGGGGACAGGGGGCTACGAGCAGTACTTC.

This clonotype showed up many times. V and J are TRBV20-1 and TRBJ1-1; tentative D call: TRBD1 (5 bases). Looked up from germline, CDR1 is DFQATT and CDR2 is SNEGSKA (reference sequence). V was cut by 3 bases and J by 2 bases, with 28 bases left in between. CDR3 length: 19 residues. CDR3 region: CSARPFGGSLGRENTEAFF. The DNA for the CDR3 is TGCAGTGCTAGGCCATTTGGGGGGAGCCTAGGCAGGGAAAACACTGAAGCTTTCTTT.

The sample holds many counts of this clonotype. This sequence joins TRBV20-1 and TRBJ1-3; no clear D gene. V lost 0 bases to trimming and J lost 0 bases, with 12 bases between them. The CDR3 sequence is 16 residues long. The germline CDR1 and CDR2 sequences are DFQATT and SNEGSKA (reference sequence). CDR3 amino acids: CSARDLDPNSGNTIYF. The CDR3, as DNA: TGCAGTGCTAGAGATCTGGACCCGAACTCTGGAAACACCATATATTTT.

This clonotype was recorded many times. The chain employs TRBV30 and TRBJ1-1; unclear D gene. Trimming took 4 bases from V and 1 from J, leaving 10 bases between them. Germline-derived CDR1 and CDR2 are GTSNPN and SVGIG (reference sequence). The CDR3 sequence is 13 residues long. In DNA, the CDR3 is TGTGCCTGGATGGCCACGGGGAACACTGAAGCTTTCTTT. It is translated as CAWMATGNTEAFF. The whole variable domain, remainder taken from reference TRBV30 and TRBJ1-1, is SQTIHQWPATLVQPVGSPLSLECTVEGTSNPNLYWYRQAAGRGLQLLFYSVGIGQISSEVPQNLSASRPQDRQFILSSKKLLLSDSGFYLCAWMATGNTEAFFGQGTRLTVV.

This clonotype was seen only a few times. The genes are TRBV24-1 and TRBJ2-5; 8 nucleotides line up with TRBD2. The CDR3 runs 16 residues. Germline CDR1 reads KGHDR; CDR2 reads SFDVKD. The ends lost 4 bases at V and 0 bases at J; junction bases unmatched: 6. For the CDR3, the DNA is TGTGCCACCAGTGACCCCGGGGGGGGCCACCAAGAGACCCAGTACTTC. Protein product: CATSDPGGGHQETQYF.

The chain joins TRBV10-3 to TRBJ2-1, with D perhaps being TRBD1 or TRBD2 (5 bases each). V was cut by 0 bases and J by 5 bases, with 17 bases left in between. CDR1 and CDR2 from the germline V gene are ENHRY and SYGVKD. CDR3 length equals 17 residues. The CDR3 loop reads CAISESLGRDLNNEQFF. The CDR3 nucleotides are TGTGCCATCAGTGAGTCGCTGGGCCGGGACCTAAACAATGAGCAGTTCTTC.

This clonotype was detected ten times or more. The rearrangement uses TRBV6-5 and TRBJ1-1, with D possibly TRBD1 on 5 matching bases. V dropped 2 bases and J dropped 0 bases, with 13 bases sitting between them. This CDR3 region has 16 residues. The germline CDR1 and CDR2 sequences are MNHEY and SVGAGI. CDR3 protein: CASSYTGVRMNTEAFF. CDR3 coding DNA: TGTGCCAGCAGTTACACAGGAGTAAGGATGAACACTGAAGCTTTCTTT.

This clonotype was observed a handful of times. A much more abundant neighbour one base away suggests this may be a read error. CDR3 sequence reads: CNVKSSTDTQYF. CDR3 bases: TGCAATGTGAAGTCTAGCACAGATACGCAGTATTTT. This chain joins TRBV20-1 and TRBJ2-3; D call uncertain. This CDR3 has 12 amino acids. Germline CDR1 reads DFQATT; CDR2 reads SNEGSKA (reference sequence).

This clonotype was observed at least ten times. The genes are TRBV11-1 and TRBJ2-3, with 8 bases that match TRBD1. Germline loops: CDR1 SGHAT, CDR2 FQDESV (reference sequence). The CDR3 covers 15 residues. The ends lost 5 bases at V and 3 bases at J; junction bases unmatched: 7. The CDR3 DNA sequence: TGTGCCAGCAGCCACGGACAGGGTCGGACAGATACGCAGTATTTT. Its protein is CASSHGQGRTDTQYF.

The chain is built from TRBV2 and TRBJ2-5, with 11 bases fitting TRBD1. The CDR3 runs 14 residues. Germline lookup yields CDR1 SNHLY and CDR2 FYNNEI. V lost 4 bases to trimming and J lost 3 bases; unmatched junction nucleotides: 1. The CDR3 bases are TGTGCCAGCAGTGGGACAGGGGGCGAAGAGACCCAGTACTTC. As protein: CASSGTGGEETQYF.